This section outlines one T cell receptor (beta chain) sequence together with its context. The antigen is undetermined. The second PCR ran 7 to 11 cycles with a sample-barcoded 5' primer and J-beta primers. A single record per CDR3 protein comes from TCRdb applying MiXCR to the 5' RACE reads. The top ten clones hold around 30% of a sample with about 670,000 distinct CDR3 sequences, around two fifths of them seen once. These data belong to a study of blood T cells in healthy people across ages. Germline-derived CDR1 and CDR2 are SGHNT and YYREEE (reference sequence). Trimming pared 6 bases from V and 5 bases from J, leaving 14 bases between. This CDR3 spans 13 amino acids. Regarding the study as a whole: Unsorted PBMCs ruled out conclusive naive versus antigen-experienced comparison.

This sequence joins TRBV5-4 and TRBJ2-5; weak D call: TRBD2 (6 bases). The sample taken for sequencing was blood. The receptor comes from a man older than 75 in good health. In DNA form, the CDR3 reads TGTGCCAGCACCGCCGGGAGACTGGAGACCCAGTACTTC. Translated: CASTAGRLETQYF.